Following are 9 T cell receptor beta chains from one sample sequenced in a study of graft-versus-host responses after intestinal transplantation. These receptors' targets are unknown. Libraries were prepared by immunoSEQ multiplex PCR; TCRdb keeps only in-frame clonotypes and omits some of them. This table holds 100,000 or so clones, just over 90% found once. The sequencing used unstimulated CD8+ T cells sorted from spleen or lymph node cells, collected before intestinal transplant. Receptors were obtained from a human donor who received an intestinal transplant.

The chain employs TRBV29-1 and TRBJ2-5; D is possibly TRBD2 (7 bases). Germline V gene sequence: CDR1 SQVTM, CDR2 ANQGSEA. Between the trimmed V and J ends, which lost 0 bases and 5 bases, there was a span of 19 bases. This CDR3 is 16 amino acids long. CDR3 bases: TGCAGCGTTGAAGAGAACTTAGGGGGGGTCTGGGAGACCCAGTACTTC. As protein: CSVEENLGGVWETQYF.

The chain joins TRBV21-1 to TRBJ2-5; the table names TRBD2, a call not compared with the DNA. TRBV21-1 is flagged as a pseudogene. This CDR3 comprises 20 residues. CDR3 sequence: CASSKGNRTPRWTYCETQYF. DNA for the CDR3: TGTGCCAGCAGCAAAGGTAATAGGACCCCTAGGTGGACTTATTGCGAGACCCAGTACTTC.

This clone was counted between two and nine times. The CDR3 nucleotides are TGTGCCAGTAGTATCCCCAGGGAAGACATTCAGTACTTC. Translation: CASSIPREDIQYF. The chain recombines TRBV19 with TRBJ2-4, with a weak D call TRBD1 (5 bases). The CDR3 has 13 amino acids. V lost 3 bases and J lost 8, with 11 bases in between. Germline loops: CDR1 LNHDA, CDR2 SQIVND (reference sequence). Full variable domain (missing parts from reference TRBV19 and TRBJ2-4): DGGITQSPKYLFRKEGQNVTLSCEQNLNHDAMYWYRQDPGQGLRLIYYSQIVNDFQKGDIAEGYSVSREKKESFPLTVTSAQKNPTAFYLCASSIPREDIQYFGAGTRLSVL.

The CDR3 loop reads CASSARGTGELFF. In DNA form, the CDR3 reads TGTGCCAGCAGCGCCAGGGGCACCGGGGAGCTGTTTTTT. This rearrangement joins TRBV9 to TRBJ2-2; TRBD1 is a possible D gene (6 bases). Germline CDR1 SGDLS, CDR2 YYNGEE. This CDR3 has 13 residues. Trimming shortened V by 3 bases and J by 4 bases, and 7 bases separated the two germline ends.

This clone was recorded only once. The V call is TRBV4-3, the J call TRBJ1-2; 7 nucleotides agree with TRBD1. Germline CDR1 and CDR2: LGHNA and YSLEER. This CDR3 spans 14 amino acids. The J segment lost 4 bases and the V segment lost 4 bases, leaving 6 bases of the junction unmatched. CDR3 sequence: CASSPGQLGYGYTF. In DNA, the CDR3 is TGCGCCAGCAGCCCGGGACAGTTGGGCTATGGCTACACCTTC.

V and J are TRBV7-2 and TRBJ1-2; possibly TRBD1 for D (5 bases). Trimming removed 0 bases from V and 9 bases from J, with 11 bases in between. The germline CDR1 and CDR2 sequences are SGHTA and FQGNSA. The CDR3 extends over 13 amino acids. CDR3 region: CASSLAGRRSYTF. The CDR3 bases are TGTGCCAGCAGCTTAGCGGGGCGGAGAAGCTACACCTTC.

This chain links TRBV30 with TRBJ2-1, with 8 positions matching TRBD2. Germline V gene data show CDR1 as GTSNPN and CDR2 as SVGIG (reference sequence). J lost 2 bases, V lost 0 bases, and 3 bases had no gene match. CDR3 length: 15 amino acids. The CDR3 loop reads CAWSVSGGAYNEQFF. DNA for the CDR3: TGTGCCTGGAGTGTCTCGGGGGGGGCCTACAATGAGCAGTTCTTC. Supplemented by reference TRBV30 and TRBJ2-1, the full variable domain reads SQTIHQWPATLVQPVGSPLSLECTVEGTSNPNLYWYRQAAGRGLQLLFYSVGIGQISSEVPQNLSASRPQDRQFILSSKKLLLSDSGFYLCAWSVSGGAYNEQFFGPGTRLTVL.

The chain combines TRBV30 with TRBJ2-5; D is perhaps TRBD1 (6 bases). This CDR3 region has 14 residues. V dropped 0 bases and J dropped 2 bases, with 10 bases sitting between them. Germline loops: CDR1 GTSNPN, CDR2 SVGIG (reference sequence). The CDR3 DNA follows: TGTGCCTGGAGTGTTGCCAGGGGACAAGAGACCCAGTACTTC. Translated, it gives CAWSVARGQETQYF.

CDR3 sequence reads: CASSPGQGIHEQYF. The CDR3 DNA reads as TGTGCCAGCAGCCCGGGACAGGGTATCCACGAGCAGTACTTC. The chain couples TRBV5-4 to TRBJ2-7, with 9 bases matching TRBD1. The junction had 7 bases not matched to a gene; V was cut back by 4 bases and J by 5 bases. This CDR3 region has 14 residues. Germline CDR1 reads SGHNT; CDR2 reads YYREEE (reference sequence).